The 9 T cell receptor beta chains in this list originate from one sample, sequenced in a study of cytomegalovirus exposure and HLA in healthy donors. The PCR contained 60 Vbeta and 13 Jbeta primers. Profiling relied on immunoSEQ multiplex PCR, and the TCRdb table lists in-frame clones only, not all of them. Of roughly 78,000 clones listed, around 58% are singletons. The sequenced material came from PBMCs. The receptors come from a man aged 30-40 years in good health and CMV-seropositive.

The rearrangement joins TRBV27 to TRBJ2-2; a possible D gene is TRBD1 (6 bases). This CDR3 spans 15 amino acids. CDR1 MNHEY and CDR2 SMNVEV come from the germline V gene (reference sequence). Trimming took off 8 bases at V and 4 bases at J, with 17 bases between the two ends. CDR3 region: CASRAGEWGTGELFF. For the CDR3, the DNA is TGTGCCAGCCGGGCAGGGGAGTGGGGCACCGGGGAGCTGTTTTTT.

This clone turned up a few times. This chain uses TRBV4-3 with TRBJ2-7, with 7 bases lining up with TRBD2. CDR1 and CDR2 from the germline V gene are LGHNA and YSLEER. There are 16 residues in the CDR3. V gave up 0 bases and J gave up 3 bases; unmatched junction bases: 8. This chain's CDR3 is CASSQDRSGANYEQYF. Written as DNA, the CDR3 is TGCGCCAGCAGCCAAGATCGGAGCGGGGCAAACTACGAGCAGTACTTC.

There are a few counts of this clone. The chain uses TRBV25-1 and TRBJ2-6; D gene uncertain. The V end lost 5 bases, the J end lost 0 bases, and 11 bases lay between the germline ends. Germline CDR1 MGHDK, CDR2 SYGVNS. The CDR3 is 16 amino acids. The CDR3 reads CASSFAPGSGANVLTF. The DNA for the CDR3 is TGTGCCAGCAGTTTCGCCCCCGGCTCTGGGGCCAACGTCCTGACTTTC. Using reference TRBV25-1 and TRBJ2-6 for the parts outside the CDR3, the full variable domain is EADIYQTPRYLVIGTGKKITLECSQTMGHDKMYWYQQDPGMELHLIHYSYGVNSTEKGDLSSESTVSRIRTEHFPLTLESARPSHTSQYLCASSFAPGSGANVLTFGAGSRLTVL.

V usage is TRBV6-1 and J usage is TRBJ1-5; TRBD1 matches 9 bases. CDR3 size: 15 residues. V shed 7 bases and J 3 bases; nucleotides not matched to a gene: 7. Germline V CDR1 and CDR2: MNHNS, SASEGT. Here the CDR3 DNA reads TGTGCCAGCAAGAAACAGGGGGCAGACAATCAGCCCCAGCATTTT. Translation gives CASKKQGADNQPQHF.

DNA of the CDR3: TGTGCCAGCAGCTTAGGAAGGACAGACAACGAGCAGTACTTC. It specifies CASSLGRTDNEQYF. The V and J genes are TRBV11-3 and TRBJ2-7; D might be TRBD1 (6 bases). The CDR3 is made up of 14 amino acids. V shed 1 base and J shed 5 bases, with 12 bases lying between them. Germline assignment: CDR1 SGHNT and CDR2 YENEEA.

The chain combines TRBV15 with TRBJ2-5; 12 bases align to TRBD2. Trimming removed 3 bases from V and 5 bases from J; junction bases left unmatched: 7. Germline V lookup: CDR1 LNHNV, CDR2 YYDKDF (reference sequence). The CDR3 has 16 amino acids. The CDR3 reads CATSSRLAGAGETQYF. CDR3 DNA: TGTGCCACCAGCAGTAGACTAGCGGGGGCGGGGGAGACCCAGTACTTC.

The V and J genes are TRBV12-5 and TRBJ1-4, with a weak D call TRBD1 (5 bases). This CDR3 region has 14 residues. Looked up from germline, CDR1 is LGHNT and CDR2 is FRNRAP. The V and J ends lost 3 bases and 8 bases respectively, with 13 bases between them. As DNA, the CDR3 is TGTGCTAGTGGTTTATCACAGGAAGGCGAAAAACTGTTTTTT. Its translation is CASGLSQEGEKLFF.

The rearrangement joins TRBV19 to TRBJ1-4, with 7 bases fitting TRBD1. V shed 7 bases and J 0 bases; nucleotides not matched to a gene: 5. Germline V gene sequence: CDR1 LNHDA, CDR2 SQIVND (reference sequence). The CDR3 has 15 residues. The CDR3: CASTGQGATNEKLFF. The CDR3 bases are TGTGCCAGTACCGGCCAGGGGGCAACTAATGAAAAACTGTTTTTT.

This clone has more than one count but fewer than ten. This rearrangement joins TRBV18 to TRBJ2-1; 10 nucleotides align to TRBD2. V was pared by 0 bases and J by 9 bases, with 2 bases of the junction left unmatched. CDR3 length: 14 amino acids. Per the germline V gene, CDR1 is KGHSH and CDR2 is LQKENI. The CDR3 loop reads CASSPPSGRGEQFF. CDR3 sequence (DNA): TGTGCCAGCTCACCACCGAGCGGGAGGGGTGAGCAGTTCTTC.